The TCR beta chain described here comes from a study of T cells in Graves' hyperthyroidism and ophthalmopathy. This clonotype was recorded a few times. A read error may account for a junction end that differs from germline. RNA transcripts gave rise to amplified TCR beta CDR3 regions. HTBI primers were the set used in a first-round RT-PCR of the TCR CDR3. TCRdb passed the multiplex PCR reads through MiXCR, listing each CDR3 protein once. The sample shows around 340,000 distinct CDR3 sequences, around 14% of them seen only once. The source of this sequence is a woman younger than 45 with Graves' hyperthyroidism. Sequencing was done on a sample of blood.

This chain's CDR3 is CASSVDMAGELFF. The CDR3 region has the DNA TGTGCCAGCAGCGTAGACATGGCCGGGGAGCTGTTTTTT. The chain links TRBV11-3 to TRBJ2-2; D gene ambiguous. Germline-derived CDR1 and CDR2 are SGHNT and YENEEA. The length of the CDR3 is 13 residues.